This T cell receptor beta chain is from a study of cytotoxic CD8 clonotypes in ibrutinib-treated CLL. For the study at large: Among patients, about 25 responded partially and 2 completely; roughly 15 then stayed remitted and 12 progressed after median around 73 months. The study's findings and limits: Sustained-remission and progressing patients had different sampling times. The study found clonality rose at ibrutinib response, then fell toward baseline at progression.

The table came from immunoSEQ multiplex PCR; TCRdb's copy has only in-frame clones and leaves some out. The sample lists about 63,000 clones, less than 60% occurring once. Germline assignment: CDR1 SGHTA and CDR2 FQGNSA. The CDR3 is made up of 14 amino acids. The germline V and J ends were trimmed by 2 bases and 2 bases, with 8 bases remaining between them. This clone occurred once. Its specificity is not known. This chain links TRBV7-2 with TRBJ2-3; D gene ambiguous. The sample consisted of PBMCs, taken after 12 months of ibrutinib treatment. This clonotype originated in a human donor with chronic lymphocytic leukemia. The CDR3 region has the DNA TGTGCCAGCAGCTTACGCCACTACACAGATACGCAGTATTTT. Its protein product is CASSLRHYTDTQYF.